This passage covers 25 T cell receptor beta chains from one sample sequenced in a study of shared clonotypes between healthy human individuals (dated by TCRdb to the early 2020s). The library was generated by the immunoSEQ multiplex PCR assay. TCRdb re-hosts the immuneACCESS table, in-frame sequences only. Its copies lack some clones; in the studies checked, an unresolved V gene accounts for under half of them, and the cause for the rest is not known. The sample includes some 1,100,000 clones, with about 80% observed a single time. The ten largest clones capture more than 0.5% of the sample. The specimen sequenced was memory CD4+ T cells from PBMCs. This specimen's cell subset or site label, per the study, means: CD45RA-negative fraction. The receptor set was obtained from a man between 18 and 35 years old in good health. Some clones in this sample may be carry-over from other donors' samples.

The chain links TRBV7-9 to TRBJ2-3, with a weak D call TRBD1 (5 bases). Trimming cost V 0 bases and J 6 bases, with 10 bases left between them. This CDR3 contains 14 residues. Looked up from germline, CDR1 is SEHNR and CDR2 is FQNEAQ (reference sequence). As DNA, the CDR3 is TGTGCCAGCAGCTTAGCAGGGGCATATGATACGCAGTATTTT. Residues: CASSLAGAYDTQYF. Based on the CDR3 plus reference TRBV7-9 and TRBJ2-3, the full variable domain is DTGVSQNPRHKITKRGQNVTFRCDPISEHNRLYWYRQTLGQGPEFLTYFQNEAQLEKSRLLSDRFSAERPKGSFSTLEIQRTEQGDSAMYLCASSLAGAYDTQYFGPGTRLTVL.

This chain links TRBV10-3 with TRBJ1-2; 8 nucleotides line up with TRBD1. Germline trimming cut 6 bases from V and 8 bases from J; bases unmatched to any gene: 11. CDR1 ENHRY and CDR2 SYGVKD come from the germline V gene. CDR3 size: 14 residues. CDR3 nucleotide sequence: TGTGCCATCAGCGCGGACAGGGAAATTCCGGGCTACACCTTC. Translating gives CAISADREIPGYTF.

V and J are TRBV10-3 and TRBJ2-7, with a weak D call TRBD2 (5 bases). Trimming stripped 4 bases from V and 1 base from J, with 23 bases between. Germline V gene sequence: CDR1 ENHRY, CDR2 SYGVKD. This CDR3 has 18 amino acids. The CDR3 is CAISGNGVNGIGSYEQYF. The CDR3, as DNA: TGTGCCATCAGTGGAAACGGGGTGAATGGAATCGGATCCTACGAGCAGTACTTC.

V usage is TRBV11-2 and J usage is TRBJ2-1; 10 bases fit TRBD2. CDR1 is SGHAT, CDR2 FQNNGV, per germline. The CDR3 runs 16 residues. With 5 bases clipped from V and 4 bases from J, the junction kept 8 bases outside the gene matches. In DNA, the CDR3 is TGTGCCAGCAGCGATATAGCGGGAGGATTATACAATGAGCAGTTCTTC. This encodes CASSDIAGGLYNEQFF.

This clone was observed a few times. V gene TRBV5-1 combines with J gene TRBJ2-1; D is perhaps TRBD2 (5 bases). The germline V gene has CDR1 SGHRS and CDR2 YFSETQ. The V end was cut by 0 bases, the J end by 4 bases, with 11 bases between. The CDR3 contains 15 residues. The CDR3 DNA follows: TGCGCCAGCAGCTTGGAGCGGCGGCGATACAATGAGCAGTTCTTC. This translates into CASSLERRRYNEQFF.

The V call is TRBV11-2, the J call TRBJ1-1; 7 bases are shared with TRBD1. V trimming: 4 bases; J trimming: 0 bases; junction bases outside the gene matches: 2. The length of the CDR3 is 14 residues. The germline V gene has CDR1 SGHAT and CDR2 FQNNGV. The chain's CDR3 is CASSWGQLNTEAFF. Written as DNA, the CDR3 is TGTGCCAGCAGCTGGGGACAGCTGAACACTGAAGCTTTCTTT. The complete variable domain, with remaining parts taken from reference TRBV11-2 and TRBJ1-1, reads EAGVAQSPRYKIIEKRQSVAFWCNPISGHATLYWYQQILGQGPKLLIQFQNNGVVDDSQLPKDRFSAERLKGVDSTLKIQPAKLEDSAVYLCASSWGQLNTEAFFGQGTRLTVV.

This clone has a count of ten or more. DNA for the CDR3: TGCAGTGCTAACCAGGGAGAGACCCAGTACTTC. Residues: CSANQGETQYF. V usage is TRBV20-1 and J usage is TRBJ2-5, with D perhaps TRBD1 (5 bases). V was shortened by 4 bases and J by 4 bases, with 7 bases between the two germline ends. Germline loops: CDR1 DFQATT, CDR2 SNEGSKA (reference sequence). This CDR3 is built from 11 residues.

The J gene is TRBJ1-1, the V gene TRBV5-1; TRBD1 matches at 9 bases. V shed 4 bases, J shed 1 base, and the junction held 11 bases outside the gene matches. Germline CDR1 is SGHRS and CDR2 is YFSETQ. The CDR3 is 17 amino acids. The CDR3 reads CASSAPGTGPSNTEAFF. CDR3 coding DNA: TGCGCCAGCAGCGCCCCCGGGACAGGGCCCTCGAACACTGAAGCTTTCTTT. Supplemented by reference TRBV5-1 and TRBJ1-1, the full variable domain reads KAGVTQTPRYLIKTRGQQVTLSCSPISGHRSVSWYQQTPGQGLQFLFEYFSETQRNKGNFPGRFSGRQFSNSRSEMNVSTLELGDSALYLCASSAPGTGPSNTEAFFGQGTRLTVV.

The V gene is TRBV9, the J gene TRBJ2-1, with 8 bases identical to TRBD1. With 3 bases clipped from V and 6 bases from J, the junction kept 8 bases outside the gene matches. The length of the CDR3 is 15 residues. The V gene's germline CDR1 is SGDLS and CDR2 YYNGEE. Written as DNA, the CDR3 is TGTGCCAGCAGCGCAACAGGGGGTAAAGGCAATGAGCAGTTCTTC. Translation gives CASSATGGKGNEQFF.

This rearrangement joins TRBV11-3 to TRBJ2-3; D might be TRBD1 or TRBD2, each matching 6 bases. V lost 5 bases and J lost 6, with 15 bases in between. The CDR3 sequence is 14 residues long. Per germline, CDR1 SGHNT and CDR2 YENEEA. DNA for the CDR3: TGTGCCAGCAGCCGGGGGCTAGGTTTGGATACGCAGTATTTT. Amino acids: CASSRGLGLDTQYF. The full variable domain, in which reference TRBV11-3 and TRBJ2-3 provide the parts outside the CDR3, is EAGVVQSPRYKIIEKKQPVAFWCNPISGHNTLYWYLQNLGQGPELLIRYENEEAVDDSQLPKDRFSAERLKGVDSTLKIQPAELGDSAVYLCASSRGLGLDTQYFGPGTRLTVL.

CDR3 in amino acids: CASSDPTGGADEKLFF. In nucleotides, the CDR3 is TGTGCCAGCAGTGACCCCACAGGGGGCGCAGATGAAAAACTGTTTTTT. V usage is TRBV28 and J usage is TRBJ1-4; 9 nucleotides line up with TRBD1. The V gene's germline CDR1 is MDHEN and CDR2 SYDVKM. With V trimmed by 5 bases and J by 6 bases, 10 bases remained unmatched. The CDR3 loop spans 16 amino acids. The variable domain in full, with the rest retrieved from reference TRBV28 and TRBJ1-4, is DVKVTQSSRYLVKRTGEKVFLECVQDMDHENMFWYRQDPGLGLRLIYFSYDVKMKEKGDIPEGYSVSREKKERFSLILESASTNQTSMYLCASSDPTGGADEKLFFGSGTQLSVL.

The chain is built from TRBV28 and TRBJ1-2, with D unclear. V was shortened by 6 bases and J by 2 bases, with 10 bases between the two germline ends. CDR1 and CDR2 from the germline V gene are MDHEN and SYDVKM. CDR3 length: 13 residues. In DNA form, the CDR3 reads TGTGCCAGCAGCCGTACAGTGAACTATGGCTACACCTTC. It codes for CASSRTVNYGYTF.

The rearrangement links TRBV28 to TRBJ1-5; weak D call: TRBD1 (6 bases). Germline values: CDR1 MDHEN, CDR2 SYDVKM. This CDR3 has 14 residues. V dropped 5 bases and J dropped 6 bases, with 14 bases sitting between them. The CDR3 DNA follows: TGTGCCAGCAGTCCAGCACAGGGAACTCAGCCCCAGCATTTT. It specifies CASSPAQGTQPQHF.

This rearrangement joins TRBV21-1 to TRBJ2-1; TRBD2 reflects the table's D call only, with no check against the DNA. TRBV21-1 is a pseudogene locus. The CDR3 sequence is 17 residues long. CDR3 bases: TGTGCCAGCAGCAAAGCCAGGGCTGGACTAGCGGACAATGAGCAGTTCTTC. Amino acid sequence: CASSKARAGLADNEQFF.

The rearrangement joins TRBV2 to TRBJ1-1, with no clear D. The CDR3 totals 12 residues. V was trimmed by 7 bases and J by 2 bases, leaving 8 bases between them. Germline CDR1 is SNHLY and CDR2 is FYNNEI. This CDR3 reads CASTVINTEAFF. The CDR3, as DNA: TGTGCCAGCACGGTCATTAACACTGAAGCTTTCTTT.

The sample holds one count of this clone. This sequence joins TRBV13 and TRBJ1-2; TRBD1 is a possible D gene (6 bases). Trimming cost V 5 bases and J 4 bases, with 14 bases left between them. The CDR3 has 14 residues. CDR1 PRHDT and CDR2 FYEKMQ come from the germline V gene (reference sequence). The CDR3 loop is CASSLFGGAYGYTF. The CDR3 region has the DNA TGTGCCAGCAGCCTCTTTGGGGGGGCCTATGGCTACACCTTC.

There are many counts of this clone. This chain connects TRBV7-9 to TRBJ1-1; D is unresolved. The V end lost 2 bases, the J end lost 1 base, and 8 bases lay between the germline ends. The CDR3 is 14 amino acids. Germline-derived CDR1 and CDR2 are SEHNR and FQNEAQ (reference sequence). Here the CDR3 DNA reads TGTGCCAGCAGCTTATCGGCCGAGAACACTGAAGCTTTCTTT. Amino acids: CASSLSAENTEAFF.

V is TRBV28 and J is TRBJ2-1; 8 nucleotides agree with TRBD2. The length of the CDR3 is 15 residues. In germline, CDR1 is MDHEN, CDR2 SYDVKM. The V and J ends lost 10 bases and 0 bases, in that order; junction bases with no gene match: 8. CDR3 amino acids: CATIGAGASYNEQFF. For the CDR3, the DNA is TGTGCCACGATAGGAGCGGGGGCCTCCTACAATGAGCAGTTCTTC.

A note on this clone: Other DNA sequences of this sample code for an identical CDR3. This rearrangement joins TRBV5-1 to TRBJ1-1; D uncertain. V was pared by 2 bases and J by 4 bases, with 6 bases between. The CDR3 has 12 amino acids. CDR1 SGHRS and CDR2 YFSETQ come from the germline V gene. As DNA, the CDR3 is TGCGCCAGCAGCTTACGCGGCACTGAAGCTTTCTTT. Translated, it gives CASSLRGTEAFF.

The chain carries TRBV4-3 and TRBJ2-1; TRBD1 matches at 7 bases. Germline V gene data show CDR1 as LGHNA and CDR2 as YSLEER. This CDR3 has 17 residues. J gave up 7 bases and V 0 bases, and 12 bases lay outside the gene matches. The CDR3 is CASSQDQRQGFDNEQFF. The CDR3 nucleotides are TGCGCCAGCAGCCAAGATCAAAGACAGGGTTTCGATAATGAGCAGTTCTTC.

The chain couples TRBV6-1 to TRBJ1-5; TRBD1 might be the D (5 bases). The CDR3 loop spans 14 amino acids. CDR1 and CDR2 from the germline V gene are MNHNS and SASEGT. V was shortened by 1 base and J by 4 bases, with 8 bases between the two germline ends. The CDR3 DNA reads TGTGCCAGCAGTGAAGGATGGGGGAATCAGCCCCAGCATTTT. Its protein product is CASSEGWGNQPQHF.

This chain links TRBV7-3 with TRBJ1-2; TRBD1 might be the D (6 bases). Germline CDR1 is SGHTA and CDR2 is FQGTGA. The CDR3 has 13 amino acids. Trimming took 5 bases from V and 8 from J, leaving 15 bases between them. The CDR3 coding sequence is TGTGCCAGCAGCCCGGACAGTCTAGGCGGCTACACCTTC. Translated, it gives CASSPDSLGGYTF.

The rearrangement joins TRBV15 to TRBJ1-5, with 7 bases identical to TRBD1. V lost 3 bases to trimming and J lost 1 base; unmatched junction nucleotides: 15. The germline V gene encodes CDR1 LNHNV and CDR2 YYDKDF (reference sequence). This CDR3 is built from 19 residues. The CDR3 sequence is CATSRDLRTGRFSNQPQHF. The DNA for the CDR3 is TGTGCCACCAGCAGGGACCTAAGGACAGGAAGGTTCAGCAATCAGCCCCAGCATTTT. Full variable domain (outside the CDR3, taken from reference TRBV15 and TRBJ1-5): DAMVIQNPRYQVTQFGKPVTLSCSQTLNHNVMYWYQQKSSQAPKLLFHYYDKDFNNEADTPDNFQSRRPNTSFCFLDIRSPGLGDTAMYLCATSRDLRTGRFSNQPQHFGDGTRLSIL.

This clone occurred many times. The rearrangement uses TRBV28 and TRBJ1-5; weak D call: TRBD1 (6 bases). Germline loops: CDR1 MDHEN, CDR2 SYDVKM. This CDR3 spans 14 amino acids. V lost 8 bases and J 3 bases, leaving 14 bases between the germline ends. As DNA, the CDR3 is TGTGCCAGCCGTGGGGGGGCACTCAATCAGCCCCAGCATTTT. Its protein is CASRGGALNQPQHF.

The chain couples TRBV4-2 to TRBJ2-7; 7 bases map to TRBD2. There are 15 residues in the CDR3. Germline loops: CDR1 LGHNA, CDR2 YNFKEQ. Losses at the gene ends were 1 base for V and 1 base for J; bases not matched to a gene: 4. CDR3 protein: CASSQVWGGSYEQYF. CDR3 in DNA: TGTGCCAGCAGCCAAGTCTGGGGGGGATCCTACGAGCAGTACTTC.